This T cell receptor beta chain was recovered during a study of glioma-infiltrating T cells. The CDR3 totals 20 residues. V shed 1 base and J 9 bases; nucleotides not matched to a gene: 22. In germline, CDR1 is SGHDN, CDR2 FVKESK. Amplification of TCR alpha and beta CDR3 regions from RNA used iRepertoire nested multiplex PCR. One-step reverse transcription and amplification started from approximately 100-400 ng of tissue mRNA or PBMC total RNA. TCRdb analysed the multiplex PCR reads with MiXCR anew, one entry per CDR3 protein. The sample includes 90,000 to 100,000 distinct CDR3 sequences, approximately 40% of them seen just once. For this clonotype: A read error is possible here, since a much larger clone lies one base away.

This TCR came from a human donor with low-grade glioma or glioblastoma, undergoing nonglioma brain surgery, or in good health (not recorded which). The specimen was glioma tissue, nonneoplastic brain tissue, or PBMCs (not recorded which). The chain carries TRBV14 and TRBJ2-1, with 9 bases identical to TRBD1. In DNA, the CDR3 is TGTGCCAGCAGCCAAGGTACCGGGACAGGGATTTTTACGGGCCTACGTGAGCAGTTCTTC. Residues: CASSQGTGTGIFTGLREQFF. Complete variable domain (other parts from reference TRBV14 and TRBJ2-1): EAGVTQFPSHSVIEKGQTVTLRCDPISGHDNLYWYRRVMGKEIKFLLHFVKESKQDESGMPNNRFLAERTGGTYSTLKVQPAELEDSGVYFCASSQGTGTGIFTGLREQFFGPGTRLTVL.